Listed below are T cell receptor beta chains from one sample, sequenced in a study of cytomegalovirus exposure and HLA in healthy donors. TCRdb keeps only in-frame clones here, not all; method: immunoSEQ multiplex PCR. Of about 160,000 clones in the sample, 70% to 85% are singletons; the top ten hold around 2.1%. The sequenced material came from PBMCs. The receptors here all came from a man aged 50 to 60 in good health and CMV-seropositive. The CDR3 runs from the conserved cysteine through the conserved F or W. Each record gives: CDR3 protein, CDR3 DNA, D gene, J gene, V gene, clone size. D genes are given only for firm matches. Expanded clones get a size class; other rows say once, few or many, or leave the size out.

CDR3 protein: CASSFLPEGHEQYF
CDR3 DNA: TGTGCCAGCAGTTTCCTTCCCGAGGGCCACGAGCAGTACTTC
D gene: -
J gene: TRBJ2-7
V gene: TRBV27
clone size: -

CDR3 protein: CASSLDRGRAEQFF
CDR3 DNA: TGCGCCAGCAGCCTTGACAGGGGGAGGGCCGAGCAGTTCTTC
D gene: TRBD1
J gene: TRBJ2-1
V gene: TRBV5-1
clone size: -

CDR3 protein: CASSLTSGDRQTQYF
CDR3 DNA: TGTGCCAGCAGTTTGACTAGCGGGGACCGGCAGACCCAGTACTTC
D gene: TRBD2
J gene: TRBJ2-5
V gene: TRBV28
clone size: -

CDR3 protein: CASSPGQGYYGYTF
CDR3 DNA: TGTGCCAGCAGCCCGGGACAGGGGTACTATGGCTACACCTTC
D gene: TRBD1
J gene: TRBJ1-2
V gene: TRBV6-5
clone size: -

CDR3 protein: CASSPSSNTGELFF
CDR3 DNA: TGTGCCAGCAGCCCCTCGTCGAACACCGGGGAGCTGTTTTTT
D gene: -
J gene: TRBJ2-2
V gene: TRBV7-3
clone size: -

CDR3 protein: CASSQTGESTDTQYF
CDR3 DNA: TGCGCCAGCAGCCAGACAGGGGAAAGCACAGATACGCAGTATTTT
D gene: TRBD1
J gene: TRBJ2-3
V gene: TRBV4-3
clone size: -

CDR3 protein: CASSQRTSGGTDTQYF
CDR3 DNA: TGCGCCAGCAGCCAAAGGACTAGCGGGGGGACAGATACGCAGTATTTT
D gene: TRBD2
J gene: TRBJ2-3
V gene: TRBV4-3
clone size: -

CDR3 protein: CASSWDRTYEQYF
CDR3 DNA: TGTGCCAGCAGCTGGGACAGAACCTACGAGCAGTACTTC
D gene: TRBD1
J gene: TRBJ2-7
V gene: TRBV5-6
clone size: -

CDR3 protein: CASSHSSGPTDTQYF
CDR3 DNA: TGTGCCAGCAGTCACTCTAGCGGGCCCACAGATACGCAGTATTTT
D gene: TRBD2
J gene: TRBJ2-3
V gene: TRBV9
clone size: -

CDR3 protein: CASSAGTGLETQYF
CDR3 DNA: TGCGCCAGCAGCGCCGGGACAGGGTTAGAGACCCAGTACTTC
D gene: TRBD1
J gene: TRBJ2-5
V gene: TRBV5-1
clone size: -

CDR3 protein: CASKGTGWYNEQFF
CDR3 DNA: TGTGCCAGCAAAGGGACAGGATGGTACAATGAGCAGTTCTTC
D gene: TRBD1
J gene: TRBJ2-1
V gene: TRBV6-1
clone size: -

CDR3 protein: CASSARTGFHGQYF
CDR3 DNA: TGTGCCAGCAGTGCTCGGACAGGGTTCCACGGGCAGTACTTC
D gene: TRBD1
J gene: TRBJ2-7
V gene: TRBV6-5
clone size: -

CDR3 protein: CASSSSMTGGNGYTF
CDR3 DNA: TGTGCCAGCAGCTCCTCCATGACGGGCGGGAATGGCTACACCTTC
D gene: -
J gene: TRBJ1-2
V gene: TRBV9
clone size: -

CDR3 protein: CASWVAGGELFF
CDR3 DNA: TGTGCCAGTTGGGTTGCGGGCGGGGAGCTGTTTTTT
D gene: -
J gene: TRBJ2-2
V gene: TRBV19
clone size: -

CDR3 protein: CASSIDRNTEAFF
CDR3 DNA: TGTGCCAGTAGTATAGATAGGAACACTGAAGCTTTCTTT
D gene: -
J gene: TRBJ1-1
V gene: TRBV19
clone size: -

CDR3 protein: CASSTGGNYGYTF
CDR3 DNA: TGCGCCAGCTCGACAGGGGGAAACTATGGCTACACCTTC
D gene: TRBD1
J gene: TRBJ1-2
V gene: TRBV4-3
clone size: few

CDR3 protein: CASSTDSIYGYTF
CDR3 DNA: TGTGCCAGCAGCACCGACAGCATCTATGGCTACACCTTC
D gene: -
J gene: TRBJ1-2
V gene: TRBV2
clone size: once

CDR3 protein: CASSTWGQGILDGYTF
CDR3 DNA: TGTGCCAGCAGCACTTGGGGACAGGGGATTTTGGATGGCTACACCTTC
D gene: TRBD1
J gene: TRBJ1-2
V gene: TRBV5-4
clone size: -

CDR3 protein: CAISITSGWGQFF
CDR3 DNA: TGTGCCATCTCCATTACTAGCGGATGGGGGCAGTTCTTC
D gene: TRBD2
J gene: TRBJ2-1
V gene: TRBV7-9
clone size: -

CDR3 protein: CASSQLQGLNSPLHF
CDR3 DNA: TGCGCCAGCAGCCAGCTACAGGGTTTGAATTCACCCCTCCACTTT
D gene: -
J gene: TRBJ1-6
V gene: TRBV4-3
clone size: -

CDR3 protein: CASSSLAGGRQETQYF
CDR3 DNA: TGTGCCAGCAGTTCTCTAGCGGGGGGGCGTCAAGAGACCCAGTACTTC
D gene: TRBD2
J gene: TRBJ2-5
V gene: TRBV28
clone size: -

CDR3 protein: CASFRQGLASEQYF
CDR3 DNA: TGTGCCAGCTTCAGACAGGGGCTAGCCTCCGAGCAGTACTTC
D gene: TRBD1
J gene: TRBJ2-7
V gene: TRBV6-1
clone size: -

CDR3 protein: CASSPKWGAAQYEQYF
CDR3 DNA: TGTGCCAGCAGCCCAAAATGGGGCGCAGCACAATACGAGCAGTACTTC
D gene: -
J gene: TRBJ2-7
V gene: TRBV5-8
clone size: -